The 28 T cell receptor beta chains listed next were all sequenced from one sample in a study of blood T cell repertoires in COVID-19 (dated by TCRdb to between 2020 and 2021). Libraries were built with the immunoSEQ multiplex PCR assay. Sourced from immuneACCESS, this table was stored by TCRdb with only in-frame sequences that have V and J called. A share of the clones is absent; for the studies checked, an unresolved V gene accounts for under half, and the remainder has no known explanation. The sample yields roughly 190,000 clones; approximately 90% were counted once. The ten largest clones add up to approximately 1.1% of the sample. The sequencing sample was made of peripheral blood. The receptor source for this set is a man aged 25 to 40 with acute or convalescent COVID-19.

This clone has only one observation. The chain carries TRBV11-2 and TRBJ1-1, with D maybe TRBD1 (5 bases). CDR3 length: 13 residues. The ends were cut back, 5 bases at V and 5 bases at J, with 12 bases in the middle. The germline gives CDR1 SGHAT, CDR2 FQNNGV. The CDR3 is CASSRTRGTEAFF. The CDR3 DNA reads as TGTGCCAGCAGCCGGACCCGGGGGACTGAAGCTTTCTTT.

The rearrangement uses TRBV28 and TRBJ2-7; D ambiguous. This CDR3 contains 13 residues. Germline CDR1 is MDHEN and CDR2 is SYDVKM. V was clipped by 5 bases and J by 4 bases, with 12 bases between them. The CDR3 reads CASSTAPLYEQYF. As DNA, the CDR3 is TGTGCCAGCAGTACCGCGCCCTTGTACGAGCAGTACTTC.

The chain couples TRBV11-2 to TRBJ2-1, with 14 positions matching TRBD2. CDR1 and CDR2 (germline): SGHAT, FQNNGV. The CDR3 has 16 residues. The V gene end was trimmed by 6 bases and the J gene end by 9 bases; junction bases not matched to a gene: 10. CDR3 region: CASSLSGTSGSSEQFF. The CDR3 DNA reads as TGTGCCAGCAGTTTGAGCGGGACTAGCGGGAGTAGTGAGCAGTTCTTC.

This clone was seen only once. The V and J genes are TRBV5-5 and TRBJ1-1; a weak D match, TRBD1 (5 bases). CDR1 SGHKS and CDR2 YYEKEE come from the germline V gene (reference sequence). Trimming removed 4 bases from V and 1 base from J, with 8 bases in between. The CDR3 has 13 residues. CDR3 loop: CASSRTSNTEAFF. For the CDR3, the DNA is TGTGCCAGCAGCCGGACATCGAACACTGAAGCTTTCTTT.

The CDR3 protein is CASSPGTGSLDTQYF. Written as DNA, the CDR3 is TGTGCCAGCTCACCAGGGACAGGGTCCCTGGATACGCAGTATTTT. This chain connects TRBV18 to TRBJ2-3; 9 bases line up with TRBD1. The CDR3 sequence is 15 residues long. CDR1 and CDR2 (germline): KGHSH, LQKENI. V was clipped by 2 bases and J by 6 bases; unmatched bases: 6.

The chain has TRBV28 and TRBJ2-7, with TRBD1 identical over 10 bases. Losses at the gene ends were 8 bases for V and 2 bases for J; bases not matched to a gene: 9. CDR3 size: 15 residues. The germline CDR1 and CDR2 sequences are MDHEN and SYDVKM. The DNA for the CDR3 is TGTGCCAGCCGACCCCCGGGACAGGGGACCTACGAGCAGTACTTC. Translated, it gives CASRPPGQGTYEQYF.

The rearrangement links TRBV5-4 to TRBJ1-1, with TRBD1 matching over 8 bases. Per the germline V gene, CDR1 is SGHNT and CDR2 is YYREEE (reference sequence). V gave up 3 bases and J gave up 1 base; unmatched junction bases: 2. The CDR3 has 14 amino acids. Here the CDR3 reads CASSWGTGNTEAFF. The CDR3, as DNA: TGTGCCAGCAGCTGGGGGACAGGGAACACTGAAGCTTTCTTT.

The chain has TRBV19 and TRBJ1-5, with D unclear. Trimming took 3 bases from V and 1 from J, leaving 13 bases between them. This CDR3 comprises 16 residues. Germline loops: CDR1 LNHDA, CDR2 SQIVND (reference sequence). The CDR3 region has the DNA TGTGCCAGTAGTATTATCCCCCGGTGGAGCAATCAGCCCCAGCATTTT. Protein product: CASSIIPRWSNQPQHF.

The genes are TRBV7-9 and TRBJ2-5; D remains unclear. V lost 8 bases to trimming and J lost 2 bases, with 9 bases between them. The CDR3 totals 12 residues. In germline, CDR1 is SEHNR, CDR2 FQNEAQ (reference sequence). The CDR3 DNA is TGTGCCAGCGGGCGAGATCAAGAGACCCAGTACTTC. Protein: CASGRDQETQYF.

This clone occurred a few times. The chain recombines TRBV2 with TRBJ1-5; D remains ambiguous. V lost 3 bases and J 4 bases, leaving 7 bases between the germline ends. Germline V CDR1 and CDR2: SNHLY, FYNNEI. This CDR3 has 13 amino acids. CDR3 sequence reads: CASSDNQNQPQHF. The CDR3 nucleotides read TGTGCCAGCAGTGACAACCAGAATCAGCCCCAGCATTTT.

V and J are TRBV24-1 and TRBJ1-5; D is ambiguous. The CDR3 is 14 amino acids. CDR1 and CDR2 (germline): KGHDR, SFDVKD. V lost 5 bases to trimming and J lost 4 bases, with 11 bases between them. In DNA form, the CDR3 reads TGTGCCACCAGTGCGGGTTCAGTAAATCAGCCCCAGCATTTT. Translation gives CATSAGSVNQPQHF.

This clone was counted ten times or more. The chain employs TRBV13 and TRBJ1-3, with TRBD1 identical over 8 bases. The CDR3 has 15 amino acids. After removal of 5 bases from V and 3 bases from J, the junction contained 6 bases not matched to a gene. Germline CDR1 and CDR2: PRHDT and FYEKMQ (reference sequence). The CDR3 is CASSPTGGSGNTIYF. For the CDR3, the DNA is TGTGCCAGCAGCCCTACAGGGGGTAGTGGAAACACCATATATTTT.

The J gene is TRBJ2-2, the V gene TRBV9, with D perhaps matching TRBD2 (6 bases). The CDR3 has 16 amino acids. V lost 2 bases and J lost 3, with 14 bases in between. The germline V gene encodes CDR1 SGDLS and CDR2 YYNGEE. CDR3 sequence (DNA): TGTGCCAGCAGCGTGGCTAGGGAGGTGTACACCGGGGAGCTGTTTTTT. Its translation is CASSVAREVYTGELFF.

The chain has TRBV5-1 and TRBJ2-6; D gene unclear. Trimming took off 4 bases at V and 1 base at J, with 6 bases between the two ends. Germline CDR1 reads SGHRS; CDR2 reads YFSETQ. This CDR3 region has 14 residues. DNA of the CDR3: TGCGCCAGCAGCCCCGCGTCTGGGGCCAACGTCCTGACTTTC. Translated: CASSPASGANVLTF.

This clone was seen just once. This chain links TRBV29-1 with TRBJ2-1; possibly TRBD2 for D (5 bases). This CDR3 comprises 12 residues. V was clipped by 1 base and J by 7 bases, with 8 bases between them. Looked up from germline, CDR1 is SQVTM and CDR2 is ANQGSEA. The CDR3 bases are TGCAGCGTTGAAGGGGAGCGGAATGAGCAGTTCTTC. Its protein product is CSVEGERNEQFF.

This rearrangement joins TRBV6-5 to TRBJ1-2; 7 bases align to TRBD1. The junction had 7 bases not matched to a gene; V was cut back by 5 bases and J by 4 bases. The CDR3 loop spans 14 amino acids. Germline assignment: CDR1 MNHEY and CDR2 SVGAGI. The CDR3 spells CASSRDSGPYGYTF. In DNA, the CDR3 is TGTGCCAGCAGTCGGGACAGCGGGCCCTATGGCTACACCTTC.

The gene calls are TRBV9 and TRBJ2-2, with 14 bases lining up with TRBD2. The CDR3 has 17 residues. The V segment lost 6 bases and the J segment 5 bases; nucleotides outside the gene matches: 9. The germline V gene has CDR1 SGDLS and CDR2 YYNGEE. Here the CDR3 reads CASTRGLAGVGTGELFF. CDR3 DNA: TGTGCCAGCACCAGGGGACTAGCGGGAGTAGGTACCGGGGAGCTGTTTTTT.

The chain uses TRBV19 and TRBJ1-2; 7 positions match TRBD1. Unmatched junction bases numbered 6, after V lost 7 bases and J lost 4 bases. Looked up from germline, CDR1 is LNHDA and CDR2 is SQIVND (reference sequence). The CDR3 has 13 amino acids. The chain's CDR3 is CASTRQGIYGYTF. DNA of the CDR3: TGTGCCAGTACTAGACAGGGTATCTATGGCTACACCTTC. The full variable domain, rest sourced from reference TRBV19 and TRBJ1-2, is DGGITQSPKYLFRKEGQNVTLSCEQNLNHDAMYWYRQDPGQGLRLIYYSQIVNDFQKGDIAEGYSVSREKKESFPLTVTSAQKNPTAFYLCASTRQGIYGYTFGSGTRLTVV.

J is TRBJ2-3 and V is TRBV7-9, with 10 nucleotides matching TRBD2. Per the germline V gene, CDR1 is SEHNR and CDR2 is FQNEAQ (reference sequence). The CDR3 is made up of 17 amino acids. V shed 4 bases, J shed 3 bases, and the junction held 10 bases outside the gene matches. DNA for the CDR3: TGTGCCAGCAGCTCCCTGACTAGCGGGTCAATTACAGATACGCAGTATTTT. Translation gives CASSSLTSGSITDTQYF.

V and J are TRBV6-5 and TRBJ2-7; possibly TRBD1 for D (6 bases). V gave up 0 bases and J gave up 2 bases, with 11 bases separating them. From germline, CDR1 is MNHEY and CDR2 SVGAGI. This CDR3 spans 15 amino acids. CDR3 residues: CASSYSQGFTYEQYF. The CDR3 DNA reads TGTGCCAGCAGTTACTCCCAGGGGTTCACCTACGAGCAGTACTTC.

This rearrangement joins TRBV11-2 to TRBJ2-3; 7 positions match TRBD1. The CDR3 totals 15 residues. Trimming took 2 bases from V and 6 from J; bases not matched to a gene: 8. Germline V lookup: CDR1 SGHAT, CDR2 FQNNGV. This CDR3 is CASSLLMTGYDTQYF. Here the CDR3 DNA reads TGTGCCAGCAGCTTATTAATGACAGGGTACGATACGCAGTATTTT. Combining the CDR3 with reference TRBV11-2 and TRBJ2-3 gives the whole variable domain EAGVAQSPRYKIIEKRQSVAFWCNPISGHATLYWYQQILGQGPKLLIQFQNNGVVDDSQLPKDRFSAERLKGVDSTLKIQPAKLEDSAVYLCASSLLMTGYDTQYFGPGTRLTVL.

This sequence joins TRBV19 and TRBJ1-2, with D possibly being TRBD1 (6 bases). CDR1 LNHDA and CDR2 SQIVND come from the germline V gene (reference sequence). The CDR3 consists of 13 residues. V lost 4 bases and J lost 2, with 8 bases in between. The CDR3 DNA sequence: TGTGCCAGTAGTACGCAGGGGAACTATGGCTACACCTTC. Translation: CASSTQGNYGYTF.

The chain recombines TRBV18 with TRBJ1-2; TRBD1 aligns across 7 bases. V dropped 3 bases and J dropped 6; count of bases not matched to a gene: 10. Looked up from germline, CDR1 is KGHSH and CDR2 is LQKENI. The length of the CDR3 is 15 residues. CDR3 DNA: TGTGCCAGCTCACCGAACGGAAGGGGGCGCGATGGCTACACCTTC. Its protein product is CASSPNGRGRDGYTF.

This clone was picked up one time. The chain links TRBV2 to TRBJ1-5; a possible D gene is TRBD1 (5 bases). The V and J ends lost 8 bases and 3 bases respectively, with 17 bases between them. Germline V gene sequence: CDR1 SNHLY, CDR2 FYNNEI. This CDR3 comprises 15 residues. The CDR3 reads CASHGAGGPNQPQHF. CDR3 bases: TGTGCCAGCCACGGGGCAGGAGGGCCCAATCAGCCCCAGCATTTT.

The rearrangement uses TRBV6-5 and TRBJ2-7, with D hard to call. Trimming removed 2 bases from V and 1 base from J, with 9 bases in between. Per the germline V gene, CDR1 is MNHEY and CDR2 is SVGAGI. CDR3 size: 14 residues. The CDR3 is CASSYVGRSYEQYF. The DNA for the CDR3 is TGTGCCAGCAGTTACGTCGGTAGATCCTACGAGCAGTACTTC.

The chain carries TRBV11-3 and TRBJ2-3; D remains ambiguous. Germline assignment: CDR1 SGHNT and CDR2 YENEEA. This CDR3 contains 13 residues. Trimming took off 2 bases at V and 4 bases at J, with 7 bases between the two ends. The CDR3 DNA reads as TGTGCCAGCAGCTTACTACGCGCAGATACGCAGTATTTT. Its translation: CASSLLRADTQYF.

The rearrangement links TRBV12-3 or TRBV12-4 to TRBJ1-2; TRBD1 matches 8 bases. With V trimmed by 8 bases and J by 4 bases, 6 bases remained unmatched. The CDR3 has 13 residues. The CDR3 sequence is CASRDRRGYGYTF. The CDR3 nucleotides are TGTGCCAGCCGGGACAGGCGGGGCTATGGCTACACCTTC.

This CDR3 reads CASSLPPPGLASDTQYF. CDR3 nucleotides: TGTGCCAGCAGCTTACCCCCGCCGGGACTAGCTTCAGATACGCAGTATTTT. The chain employs TRBV7-9 and TRBJ2-3; 9 bases line up with TRBD2. J gave up 4 bases and V 2 bases, and 10 bases lay outside the gene matches. CDR3 size: 17 residues. In germline, CDR1 is SEHNR, CDR2 FQNEAQ (reference sequence).